Listed here is a single T cell receptor beta chain. Its antigen specificity is not known. The input lacks base qualities; no much larger clone sits a single base away. The data originate from a study of technical replicates of blood from a few donors (dated by TCRdb to between 2016 and 2019). Taken from cysteine to phenylalanine, the CDR3 has 11 residues. The read is trimmed to its CDR3 DNA, 33 bases read in frame from base 1. V loses 3 bases, J loses 6 bases, and the germline ends lie 8 bases apart. CDR1 and CDR2 were assigned from the germline V gene (reference sequence) as DFQATT and SNEGSKA. Receptors were amplified or captured by the immunoSEQ multiplex PCR assay. TCRdb mirrors the immuneACCESS table, restricted to in-frame sequences. Some clones are absent from its copies; in checked studies, under half trace to an unresolved V gene, and the reason for the others is unknown. Counted in this sample were around 80,000 clones; 95% to 98% of them appeared once. Of the sample, around 0.15% is held by the ten largest clones.

The receptor's source is a human donor in good health. The chain links TRBV20-1 with TRBJ1-1, with the D gene uncertain. Material for sequencing was T cells isolated from PBMCs. The CDR3 protein: CSASGRAEAFF. At the DNA level, the sequence is TGCAGTGCTAGTGGGAGGGCTGAAGCTTTCTTT.